Reported below is one T cell receptor (beta chain). The antigen is unknown. Sequencing used immunoSEQ multiplex PCR; TCRdb keeps in-frame clones, though not all of them. The table has fewer than 40,000 clones, 82% seen once. The sample comes from a study of Tregs in tolerant kidney transplant recipients. Study overall: A roughly three-day belatacept mixed lymphocyte reaction, sometimes plus 5-day graft donor restimulation, preceded CD4+CD25+CD127- sorting.

The CDR3 totals 14 residues. Trimming pared 0 bases from V and 7 bases from J, leaving 13 bases between. Germline CDR1 reads SGHRS; CDR2 reads YFSETQ. The TCR was taken from a human donor in good health. The sample consisted of Tregs from blood cultured with allogeneic cells. The chain links TRBV5-1 to TRBJ1-1; tentative D call: TRBD1 (5 bases). CDR3 nucleotide sequence: TGCGCCAGCAGCTTGGTTGTAGGGGAAGGTGAAGCTTTCTTT. Translated: CASSLVVGEGEAFF.